This TCR beta chain is from a study of beta chain features in type 1 diabetes (dated by TCRdb to 2016 to 2019). At the level of the whole study: Mean age, gender distribution, total cell number and subset yield did not differ between patients and healthy donors. A total of over 90,000,000 sorted cells were examined across all samples, and a strong correlation was observed between cell number per subset and RNA yield. In the study, TCRB repertoires of sorted circulating CD4+ T cell subsets from recently diagnosed type 1 diabetes patients were compared with those of matched healthy donors. Regulatory and stem cell-like memory subsets were obtained from only 8 patients and roughly 8 healthy donors, while naive and central memory subsets were obtained from all 30 or so donors.

The entire isolated RNA was reverse transcribed using the High Capacity cDNA Reverse Transcription Kit, and thus expressed TCRB transcripts were sequenced. Deep immunoSEQ sequencing was performed on naive, central memory and regulatory T cell samples, with an average of about 3.57 million total reads per sample. Sorted cells were lysed in RLT buffer, and RNA was extracted using DNase-treated RNeasy Micro or Mini kits according to cell number. To prevent cross-contamination, each cell subset was processed individually, whereas patient and healthy donor samples were processed jointly. The immunoSEQ multiplex PCR was used to amplify TCRB sequences from cDNA, generating 87-bp fragments that spanned the CDR3 region. Sequencing of the amplicons was performed on the Illumina HiSeq platform. The authors processed their data as follows. Synthetic template baselines were used to correct PCR bias computationally, reads within Hamming distance 2 were collapsed together, and singletons that could not be merged were discarded. By aligning reads against IMGT, V, D and J genes, CDR3 length, and insertions or deletions at six rearrangement sites were assigned. Within each subset, clonotype counts were normalized to sorted cell number, after which true diversity and Gini coefficients were computed with the tcR R package. The overlap coefficient, calculated on TCRB nucleotide sequences, was used to quantify repertoire sharing. Out-of-frame TCRB sequences from naive cells were analyzed as a proxy for the pre-selection repertoire. As stored in TCRdb, this immuneACCESS dataset retains in-frame rearrangements with V and J assigned. A fraction of the clones does not appear; measured against another copy, unresolved V genes explain less than half of the discrepancy, and the remainder lacks a known reason. D and trimming were read from the DNA, whereas the V and J calls and clone size are those reported in that table. The sample records hundreds of thousands of clones, about a sixth of which are singletons. The ten most abundant clones make up around 0.02% of the sample.

The table lists this clone with a few counts. Its antigen is unknown. Base qualities are not at hand, and no much larger clone is one base apart. A single peripheral blood draw of approximately 0.11 L on average was collected from each donor into heparinised tubes. A BD FACSAria II and a panel including CD45RO, CCR7, CD25, CD127, CD95 and CD27 were used to sort naive, central memory, regulatory and stem cell-like memory CD4+ T cells. All sorted populations exceeded 95% purity. PBMCs were isolated right away by Lymphoprep density gradient centrifugation and were stained directly, without culture. Samples were stained and sorted in pairs, with one healthy donor and one patient per experiment, so that batch effects were minimized. Beyond this particular receptor, the publication reports: In all four CD4+ subsets, TCRB CDR3 length was moderately but significantly shorter in type 1 diabetes patients. Because cDNA was sequenced instead of genomic DNA, activated cells with high expression could be over-represented, although the groups did not differ in activation or CD3 levels. At VDJ recombination sites, type 1 diabetes patients had fewer insertions and more deleted nucleotides, which implies abnormalities in thymic rearrangement. Because small numbers of individuals were included in the HLA sub-analyses, any influence of HLA type on TCRB rearrangement was left unresolved. PCR may preferentially amplify shorter templates, but because patient and control samples were amplified and corrected together, any resulting skew would affect both groups equally. Naive, central memory and regulatory TCRB repertoires appeared more similar among patients than among healthy donors.

Trimmed from V: 3 bases; trimmed from J: 3 bases; junction bases lacking a gene match: 1. The CDR3 measures 13 amino acids from cysteine to phenylalanine. The kept DNA is CDR3 alone, 39 bases in frame from the first base. Per the germline V gene (reference sequence), SEHNR is the CDR1 and FQNEAQ is the CDR2. The sequence derives from a woman aged 18-29 years in good health. The V gene is TRBV7-9 and the J gene is TRBJ2-5; TRBD1 matches 7 bases in the middle. Sequenced input: naive CD4+ T cells from blood. This sample's cell subset or site label indicates: true naive CD4+ T cells. The nucleotide sequence is given as TGTGCCAGCAGCTTTACAGGGGAAGAGACCCAGTACTTC. Translated, it gives CASSFTGEETQYF.